The entry below gives a single T cell receptor (beta chain) sequence along with its context. Its antigen is not known. CDR3 length: 18 amino acids. Germline V gene sequence: CDR1 MGHRA, CDR2 YSYEKL. The V segment lost 2 bases and the J segment 5 bases; nucleotides outside the gene matches: 9. The primer mix had 60 Vbeta and 13 Jbeta primers. TCRdb's copy holds only in-frame clones and misses some; the assay was immunoSEQ multiplex PCR. The table shows under 150,000 clones, with 81% occurring only once. This sample stems from a study of cytomegalovirus exposure and HLA in healthy donors. Findings and caveats of the study: The authors later found HLA-associated TCR beta chains more clonally expanded than equally common others.

The clonotype was recovered from a young man in good health and CMV-seronegative. Sequencing input: PBMCs. The V and J genes are TRBV4-1 and TRBJ2-5, with TRBD2 matching over 15 bases. CDR3 residues: CASSQPGLAGGREETQYF. For the CDR3, the DNA is TGCGCCAGCAGCCAACCGGGACTAGCGGGGGGCCGGGAGGAGACCCAGTACTTC.